This T cell receptor beta chain was sequenced during a study of T cells after yellow fever vaccination (dated by TCRdb to the late 2010s). In terms of the full investigation: The SMART-Seq v4 Ultra Low Input RNA kit was used to prepare libraries from fractions with low cell numbers. Two healthy male donors, one aged 18 to 30 and one aged 30 to 39 years, were included in the cohort. To track T-cell clones before and after primary and booster YFV17D yellow fever vaccination, bulk TCR alpha and beta repertoires were sequenced longitudinally. Blood was collected at multiple timepoints before and after primary and secondary immunization, and bulk PBMC replicates and cell subsets were isolated. What the research found in general, with its limitations: The secondary T-cell response was weaker than the primary response but faster, peaking on day 5 instead of day 15. A small fraction of clonotypes appeared in both the CD4 and CD8 compartments, likely as a result of convergent recombination. Most clones expanded after primary vaccination were re-detected after the booster (around 96% of CD4 and roughly 85% of CD8), suggesting broad memory maintenance. Because abundant contaminating clonotypes from the bulk population could be contained in FACS-sorted repertoires, computational filtering was required. Only a couple of donors were included in the study, so the extent to which the findings can be generalized is limited.

Reads for this sample came from an Illumina NovaSeq 6000. TCR cDNA was synthesized by 5'RACE template switching, which introduced a universal primer site and unique molecular identifiers. cDNA synthesis was primed from both the TCR alpha and TCR beta constant segments. Library amplification involved two PCR steps, and the second step added sample barcodes and sequencing adapters. Sequencing of libraries was done on Illumina HiSeq 2500 (2x100 bp) or NovaSeq (2x150 bp). The source study handled its data this way. MIGEC handled demultiplexing of reads and collapsing into UMI consensus sequences, while MiXCR performed V(D)J alignment. Clonotypes responding to the vaccine were identified with edgeR on replicate PBMC samples, with the criteria of FDR below 0.01 and a log2 fold change above 5 up to day 15. Each bulk clonotype received a CD4 or CD8 identity based on whether the sequenced CD4 or CD8 repertoire contained that clonotype at higher abundance. Using fastp at Q25 and MiXCR, TCRdb reprocessed the public reads and kept productive beta chains. Duplicate CDR3 protein sequences are folded into a single record with the most common DNA and genes. TCRdb, rather than the study authors, made the V and J calls. The table for this sample lists over 300,000 distinct CDR3 sequences; roughly 3.5% of them were counted only once. The biggest ten clones account for 20% to 30% of the sample.

The sample holds a few counts of this clonotype. This receptor's antigen is unknown. Nothing much larger sits one base from this clone, and base qualities are not available. The sample's treatment or condition label is to be understood as: live attenuated yellow fever vaccine strain. Two biological replicates of bulk PBMCs were collected at each blood-draw timepoint. PBMCs were isolated from peripheral blood using a standard Ficoll-Paque protocol. RNA was extracted with TriZol from bulk PBMCs, CD4 and CD8 fractions, and dextramer-positive and dextramer-negative fractions. The CDR3 starts with the cysteine, ends with the phenylalanine, and has 15 residues. This entry keeps only the CDR3 DNA: 45 bases, framed from base 1. CDR1 and CDR2 (SGHDN, FVKESK) derive from the germline V gene. The junction carries 12 bases between V and J, which are trimmed by 1 base and 5 bases respectively.

The sample here was PBMCs, taken on the day of the yellow fever booster vaccination. The chain links TRBV14 with TRBJ1-5; the D gene identity is not certain. The clonotype originates from a man aged 18 to 29 who received the YFV17D yellow fever vaccine. The DNA sequence reads TGTGCCAGCAGCCAAGTCGTGAGGATTGATCAGCCCCAGCATTTT. Its amino acids are CASSQVVRIDQPQHF.